The 5 T cell receptor beta chains below were found in one sample sequenced in a study of blood T cell repertoires in COVID-19. The table came from immunoSEQ multiplex PCR; TCRdb's copy has only in-frame clones and leaves some out. The table lists about 120,000 clones, just over 85% of them singletons, with around 0.81% in the top ten. The sequencing input was peripheral blood. The receptors derive from a woman in her forties or fifties with active or convalescent COVID-19.

The chain has TRBV7-3 and TRBJ2-1; the D is unclear. The CDR3 has 13 amino acids. With 1 base removed from V and 5 bases from J, the gap between germline ends came to 6 bases. Germline CDR1 is SGHTA and CDR2 is FQGTGA. CDR3 amino acids: CASSLKLNNEQFF. In DNA form, the CDR3 reads TGTGCCAGCAGCTTAAAACTGAACAATGAGCAGTTCTTC.

The V call is TRBV20-1, the J call TRBJ2-1; maybe TRBD1 (5 bases). The germline V and J ends were trimmed by 3 bases and 3 bases, with 6 bases remaining between them. The CDR3 sequence is 12 residues long. Looked up from germline, CDR1 is DFQATT and CDR2 is SNEGSKA (reference sequence). The CDR3 sequence is CSASQGYNEQFF. CDR3 DNA sequence: TGCAGTGCTAGTCAGGGCTACAATGAGCAGTTCTTC.

The CDR3, as DNA: TGTGCCAGCAGCTTAGGAGCCCCGACAGGGGCCACTGAAGCTTTCTTT. The encoded protein is CASSLGAPTGATEAFF. The genes are TRBV11-2 and TRBJ1-1, with 8 positions matching TRBD1. J lost 4 bases, V lost 1 base, and 8 bases had no gene match. There are 16 residues in the CDR3. CDR1 is SGHAT, CDR2 FQNNGV, per germline.

V usage is TRBV6-1 and J usage is TRBJ1-2; 7 nucleotides align to TRBD1. This CDR3 spans 14 amino acids. Germline trimming cut 1 base from V and 4 bases from J; bases unmatched to any gene: 3. CDR1 is MNHNS and CDR2 is SASEGT in the germline V gene. CDR3 loop: CASSEEGGTYGYTF. The CDR3, as DNA: TGTGCCAGCAGTGAAGAAGGGGGCACCTATGGCTACACCTTC.

This clone came up a few times. The V and J genes are TRBV6-5 and TRBJ2-7; 9 bases line up with TRBD1. V shed 6 bases, J shed 2 bases, and the junction held 8 bases outside the gene matches. The germline V gene encodes CDR1 MNHEY and CDR2 SVGAGI. CDR3 length: 15 residues. CDR3 DNA sequence: TGTGCCAGCAGGGTCCGAGGACAGGGGCCCTACGAGCAGTACTTC. Translating it yields CASRVRGQGPYEQYF.